This T cell receptor beta chain appears in the sequencing data of a study of T cells in Graves' hyperthyroidism and ophthalmopathy. Amplification of TCR beta CDR3 regions used RNA as the template. HTBI primers were used for first-round RT-PCR of the TCR CDR3. TCRdb re-called the multiplex PCR reads with MiXCR, one entry per CDR3 protein. The sample records over 650,000 distinct CDR3 sequences, 15% to 20% being singletons. Germline V gives CDR1 SGHAT, CDR2 FQNNGV. The germline V and J ends were trimmed by 4 bases and 6 bases, with 15 bases remaining between them. The CDR3 is 14 residues long. Newly diagnosed hyperthyroidism patients aged 18 to 65 years had disease lasting under 2 months. The PBMCs had their origin in 7.5 to 10 ml of fresh peripheral blood. The sample holds many counts of this clonotype.

This chain uses TRBV11-2 with TRBJ1-2; D not resolved. The source of this sequence is a man aged 18 to 30 with Graves' hyperthyroidism. What was sequenced was blood. For the CDR3, the DNA is TGTGCCAGCAGCTCTACCCGCCGACGCCATGGCTACACCTTC. Encoded protein: CASSSTRRRHGYTF.